The rows below give T cell receptor beta chains drawn from one sample of a study of shared clonotypes between healthy human individuals. Sequencing was performed with immunoSEQ multiplex PCR; in TCRdb, only in-frame clones are kept and a portion is missing. The table lists about half a million clones, 70% to 85% of them singletons. Sequences were obtained from PBMCs. These receptors all come from a woman in her thirties or forties in good health. Some clones in this sample may be carry-over from other donors' samples. Each CDR3 is given with its conserved first and last residue. A D gene is named only where the DNA matches it firmly. A clone size is listed for some rows: how often the clone was seen (once, few, many), or a class if it is expanded.

length: 16
J: TRBJ2-1
D: TRBD1
size: -
V: TRBV11-2
CDR3: CASSLVTGGIWNEQFF
DNA: TGTGCCAGCAGCTTAGTTACAGGGGGCATTTGGAATGAGCAGTTCTTC

length: 13
J: TRBJ1-1
D: -
size: -
V: TRBV30
CDR3: CAWTLIANTEAFF
DNA: TGTGCCTGGACACTCATCGCGAACACTGAAGCTTTCTTT

length: 14
J: TRBJ2-7
D: -
size: -
V: TRBV7-8
CDR3: CASSLARHSYEQYF
DNA: TGTGCCAGCAGCTTAGCGCGGCACTCATACGAGCAGTACTTC

length: 16
J: TRBJ1-2
D: -
size: -
V: TRBV14
CDR3: CASIPSASLINYGYTF
DNA: TGTGCCAGCATCCCCTCTGCCAGCCTGATAAACTATGGCTACACCTTC

length: 13
J: TRBJ2-7
D: -
size: -
V: TRBV7-9
CDR3: CASSPGLPHEQYF
DNA: TGTGCCAGCAGCCCGGGACTGCCCCACGAGCAGTACTTC

length: 14
J: TRBJ2-2
D: -
size: -
V: TRBV7-2
CDR3: CASTKTGGAGELFF
DNA: TGTGCCAGCACCAAAACTGGGGGAGCCGGGGAGCTGTTTTTT

length: 14
J: TRBJ2-2
D: -
size: -
V: TRBV6-1
CDR3: CASSEQRPIGELFF
DNA: TGTGCCAGCAGTGAACAGCGCCCGATAGGGGAGCTGTTTTTT

length: 16
J: TRBJ2-5
D: -
size: -
V: TRBV6-6
CDR3: CASSSRGLAPRETQYF
DNA: TGTGCCAGCAGTTCCCGGGGGTTAGCGCCTCGGGAGACCCAGTACTTC

length: 15
J: TRBJ1-1
D: -
size: few
V: TRBV6-1
CDR3: CASSDQNRQPRRAFF
DNA: TGTGCCAGCAGTGACCAGAATCGACAGCCCCGGAGAGCTTTCTTT

length: 15
J: TRBJ1-5
D: TRBD1
size: few
V: TRBV18
CDR3: CASSPMTGVDQPQHF
DNA: TGTGCCAGCTCACCAATGACAGGGGTGGATCAGCCCCAGCATTTT

length: 13
J: TRBJ1-1
D: -
size: -
V: TRBV7-2
CDR3: CASSLDAGTEAFF
DNA: TGTGCCAGCAGCTTAGACGCGGGGACTGAAGCTTTCTTT

length: 16
J: TRBJ2-2
D: -
size: few
V: TRBV9
CDR3: CASSGLAEAGAGELFF
DNA: TGTGCCAGCAGCGGATTAGCGGAGGCGGGTGCCGGGGAGCTGTTTTTT

length: 14
J: TRBJ2-1
D: -
size: -
V: TRBV28
CDR3: CASRFQGFGNEQFF
DNA: TGTGCCAGCAGGTTTCAGGGATTTGGCAATGAGCAGTTCTTC

length: 11
J: TRBJ1-1
D: -
size: -
V: TRBV28
CDR3: CASSSNTEAFF
DNA: TGTGCCAGCAGTTCTAACACTGAAGCTTTCTTT

length: 14
J: TRBJ2-5
D: -
size: -
V: TRBV7-9
CDR3: CASSLTGWEETQYF
DNA: TGTGCCAGCAGCTTGACAGGCTGGGAAGAGACCCAGTACTTC

length: 17
J: TRBJ2-1
D: TRBD2
size: -
V: TRBV5-6
CDR3: CASSPGTGLAGEVEQFF
DNA: TGTGCCAGCAGCCCCGGGACGGGACTAGCGGGAGAGGTTGAGCAGTTCTTC

length: 13
J: TRBJ2-7
D: -
size: once
V: TRBV6-1
CDR3: CASSPTRTYEQYF
DNA: TGTGCCAGCAGCCCGACAAGAACCTACGAGCAGTACTTC

length: 16
J: TRBJ1-5
D: TRBD1
size: -
V: TRBV6-1
CDR3: CASSEARRGLNQPQHF
DNA: TGTGCCAGCAGTGAAGCGCGCAGGGGGTTAAATCAGCCCCAGCATTTT

length: 15
J: TRBJ2-1
D: -
size: -
V: TRBV11-2
CDR3: CASRRPLSSYNEQFF
DNA: TGTGCCAGCAGGAGACCGCTGAGCTCCTACAATGAGCAGTTCTTC

length: 13
J: TRBJ2-3
D: -
size: -
V: TRBV10-1
CDR3: CANPGGHTDTQYF
DNA: TGCGCCAACCCTGGGGGGCACACAGATACGCAGTATTTT

length: 15
J: TRBJ2-7
D: TRBD2
size: -
V: TRBV28
CDR3: CASSLGGLAPFEQYF
DNA: TGTGCCAGCAGTTTAGGGGGACTAGCACCCTTCGAGCAGTACTTC

length: 15
J: TRBJ1-1
D: TRBD1
size: -
V: TRBV5-6
CDR3: CASSLAGQGLTEAFF
DNA: TGTGCCAGCAGCTTGGCTGGACAGGGCCTAACTGAAGCTTTCTTT

length: 14
J: TRBJ2-2
D: TRBD1
size: few
V: TRBV28
CDR3: CASRTGGDTGELFF
DNA: TGTGCCAGCAGGACAGGGGGCGACACCGGGGAGCTGTTTTTT

length: 13
J: TRBJ1-1
D: -
size: once
V: TRBV30
CDR3: CAWADEGVPEAFF
DNA: TGTGCCTGGGCCGACGAAGGGGTCCCTGAAGCTTTCTTT

length: 12
J: TRBJ1-2
D: -
size: -
V: TRBV25-1
CDR3: CASSDRHDGYTF
DNA: TGTGCCAGCAGTGACAGACACGATGGCTACACCTTC

length: 15
J: TRBJ2-1
D: -
size: few
V: TRBV10-3
CDR3: CATNGAPSSYNEQFF
DNA: TGTGCCACCAACGGGGCCCCCAGCTCCTACAATGAGCAGTTCTTC

length: 16
J: TRBJ1-3
D: -
size: -
V: TRBV5-4
CDR3: CASSLDLGRTGNTIYF
DNA: TGTGCCAGCAGCTTGGATTTGGGCAGAACTGGAAACACCATATATTTT

length: 17
J: TRBJ2-1
D: TRBD2
size: -
V: TRBV27
CDR3: CASSQASGALSYNEQFF
DNA: TGTGCCAGCAGTCAGGCTAGCGGAGCTTTATCGTACAATGAGCAGTTCTTC

length: 17
J: TRBJ2-3
D: TRBD2
size: -
V: TRBV5-4
CDR3: CASSAPQASGSTDTQYF
DNA: TGTGCCAGCAGCGCCCCCCAGGCTAGCGGGAGCACAGATACGCAGTATTTT

length: 15
J: TRBJ2-7
D: TRBD2
size: -
V: TRBV9
CDR3: CASSPRTSGRYEQYF
DNA: TGTGCCAGCAGCCCTCGGACTAGCGGGAGGTACGAGCAGTACTTC

length: 14
J: TRBJ2-7
D: -
size: -
V: TRBV7-3
CDR3: CATAEWPGNDEQYF
DNA: TGTGCCACCGCGGAGTGGCCAGGGAACGACGAGCAGTACTTC

length: 16
J: TRBJ1-5
D: TRBD1
size: -
V: TRBV7-8
CDR3: CASSLGDYRGNQPQHF
DNA: TGTGCCAGCAGCTTAGGAGATTACAGGGGTAATCAGCCCCAGCATTTT

length: 13
J: TRBJ1-1
D: -
size: -
V: TRBV27
CDR3: CASSYREYTEAFF
DNA: TGTGCCAGCAGCTACAGGGAGTACACTGAAGCTTTCTTT

length: 16
J: TRBJ2-1
D: TRBD1
size: -
V: TRBV29-1
CDR3: CSVETGLGTSYNEQFF
DNA: TGCAGCGTCGAGACAGGGTTGGGTACCTCCTACAATGAGCAGTTCTTC

length: 15
J: TRBJ2-6
D: -
size: -
V: TRBV5-6
CDR3: CASSLFGAGANVLTF
DNA: TGTGCCAGCAGCTTGTTCGGGGCTGGGGCCAACGTCCTGACTTTC

length: 12
J: TRBJ2-5
D: -
size: -
V: TRBV5-4
CDR3: CASSSYRETQYF
DNA: TGTGCCAGCAGCTCGTACCGGGAGACCCAGTACTTC

length: 14
J: TRBJ2-7
D: TRBD2
size: -
V: TRBV15
CDR3: CATSRGGGSYEQYF
DNA: TGTGCCACCAGCAGAGGCGGGGGATCCTACGAGCAGTACTTC

length: 16
J: TRBJ1-5
D: TRBD1
size: -
V: TRBV18
CDR3: CASSPSAGGTNQPQHF
DNA: TGTGCCAGCTCACCTTCCGCAGGGGGAACCAATCAGCCCCAGCATTTT

length: 18
J: TRBJ1-1
D: -
size: -
V: TRBV19
CDR3: CASRNLVQIRRFNTEAFF
DNA: TGTGCCAGTAGAAATTTAGTACAGATACGCCGATTTAACACTGAAGCTTTCTTT

length: 13
J: TRBJ1-1
D: -
size: few
V: TRBV7-3
CDR3: CASSLRRGTEAFF
DNA: TGTGCCAGCAGCTTAAGAAGGGGCACTGAAGCTTTCTTT

length: 15
J: TRBJ2-3
D: TRBD1
size: -
V: TRBV5-1
CDR3: CASSTQTGITDTQYF
DNA: TGCGCCAGCAGCACTCAGACAGGGATCACAGATACGCAGTATTTT

length: 14
J: TRBJ1-2
D: -
size: -
V: TRBV6-1
CDR3: CASNVGSEAYGYTF
DNA: TGTGCCAGCAATGTGGGGTCTGAAGCCTATGGCTACACCTTC

length: 12
J: TRBJ1-2
D: TRBD1
size: -
V: TRBV29-1
CDR3: CSVGTGGYGYTF
DNA: TGCAGCGTTGGGACAGGGGGCTATGGCTACACCTTC

length: 14
J: TRBJ2-7
D: -
size: -
V: TRBV27
CDR3: CASSLRGHPHEQYF
DNA: TGTGCCAGCAGTTTGCGGGGACACCCCCACGAGCAGTACTTC

length: 16
J: TRBJ2-1
D: -
size: -
V: TRBV9
CDR3: CASSVAGAASYNEQFF
DNA: TGTGCCAGCAGCGTAGCTGGAGCGGCCTCCTACAATGAGCAGTTCTTC

length: 14
J: TRBJ1-2
D: -
size: -
V: TRBV7-9
CDR3: CASSLGPGSGGYTF
DNA: TGTGCCAGCAGCTTAGGTCCAGGTTCCGGTGGCTACACCTTC

length: 15
J: TRBJ2-7
D: -
size: -
V: TRBV7-3
CDR3: CASSLNGGSSYEQYF
DNA: TGTGCCAGCAGCTTAAACGGGGGTTCCTCCTACGAGCAGTACTTC

length: 14
J: TRBJ1-1
D: TRBD1
size: -
V: TRBV5-1
CDR3: CASSLGGQGTEAFF
DNA: TGCGCCAGCAGCTTGGGGGGACAGGGGACTGAAGCTTTCTTT

length: 14
J: TRBJ1-5
D: -
size: -
V: TRBV28
CDR3: CASSQDPSNQPQHF
DNA: TGTGCCAGCAGTCAGGATCCTAGCAATCAGCCCCAGCATTTT

length: 16
J: TRBJ2-2
D: -
size: once
V: TRBV7-6
CDR3: CASSLADPAVAGELFF
DNA: TGTGCCAGCAGCTTAGCGGACCCCGCGGTGGCCGGGGAGCTGTTTTTT

length: 12
J: TRBJ1-2
D: -
size: -
V: TRBV7-2
CDR3: CASSLGHYGYTF
DNA: TGTGCCAGCAGCTTGGGTCACTATGGCTACACCTTC

length: 19
J: TRBJ2-1
D: TRBD2
size: -
V: TRBV7-9
CDR3: CASSAVGLAGPSAYNEQFF
DNA: TGTGCCAGCAGCGCAGTTGGGCTAGCGGGACCCAGCGCCTACAATGAGCAGTTCTTC

length: 17
J: TRBJ2-2
D: TRBD2
size: -
V: TRBV11-2
CDR3: CASSLMGGTANTGELFF
DNA: TGTGCCAGCAGCTTAATGGGGGGGACGGCGAACACCGGGGAGCTGTTTTTT

length: 15
J: TRBJ2-7
D: -
size: -
V: TRBV4-1
CDR3: CASSHPAEGLYEQYF
DNA: TGCGCCAGCAGCCATCCAGCAGAGGGCCTATACGAGCAGTACTTC

length: 14
J: TRBJ2-5
D: -
size: -
V: TRBV21-1
CDR3: CARYISGSRETQYF
DNA: TGTGCCAGATATATTAGCGGGAGTCGAGAGACCCAGTACTTC

length: 15
J: TRBJ2-3
D: TRBD2
size: -
V: TRBV4-1
CDR3: CASSQEGTSGNTQYF
DNA: TGCGCCAGCAGCCAAGAGGGGACTAGCGGGAATACGCAGTATTTT

length: 17
J: TRBJ1-2
D: TRBD1
size: -
V: TRBV7-9
CDR3: CASSPGGQGAIIYGYTF
DNA: TGTGCCAGCAGCCCGGGAGGACAGGGGGCTATAATCTATGGCTACACCTTC

length: 14
J: TRBJ2-2
D: TRBD2
size: -
V: TRBV7-2
CDR3: CASSLSGRTGELFF
DNA: TGTGCCAGCAGCTTGAGCGGGAGAACCGGGGAGCTGTTTTTT

length: 14
J: TRBJ2-7
D: -
size: -
V: TRBV4-2
CDR3: CASSQADRAYEQYF
DNA: TGTGCCAGCAGCCAAGCTGACCGAGCCTACGAGCAGTACTTC

length: 13
J: TRBJ1-2
D: -
size: few
V: TRBV6-5
CDR3: CASSYSRGYGYTF
DNA: TGTGCCAGCAGTTACTCGAGGGGCTATGGCTACACCTTC